One TCR beta chain is described in this entry. What it binds is unknown. Per the germline V gene, CDR1 is SGHTA and CDR2 is FQGNSA. Trimming removed 6 bases at V and 4 bases at J, with 10 bases between. The CDR3 contains 13 residues. This entry comes from a study of a mutant IDH1 vaccine in newly diagnosed glioma. The wider study: Patients received vaccination from 4-6 weeks after radiotherapy alone, or with temozolomide cycles. The study, taken as a whole, reports: The study observed vaccine-induced immune responses in 90% to 95% of patients.

Only in-frame clones appear in the TCRdb table, and some are missing; sequencing was by immunoSEQ multiplex PCR. In the table there are tens of thousands of clones, 80% of which are singletons. Time point reported: week 11, during vaccination. Doses of 300 ug of mutant IDH1 20-mer peptide were given with topical imiquimod. Each of the donors came in with new WHO grade 3 or 4 astrocytomas that were IDH1-mutant and ATRX-lost. This TCR derives from a man aged 50 or older with glioma. This chain joins TRBV7-2 and TRBJ1-5, with D hard to call. This specimen was PBMCs, taken from a glioma patient whose treatment included an IDH1 peptide vaccine. The CDR3 DNA reads as TGTGCCAGCAGAGCCGGTGTTAATCAGCCCCAGCATTTT. It codes for CASRAGVNQPQHF.